These 4 T cell receptor beta chains were sequenced from one sample in a study of human T cells and chemical hapten exposure. The time point was: patch test 1, 2 weeks after DPC sensitization. Specified treatment: therapeutic diphenylcyclopropenone sensitization with weekly scalp DPC. TCRdb reprocessed the RACE reads via MiXCR and lists one record per CDR3 protein. In the table there are about 120,000 distinct CDR3 sequences, approximately 13% of which are singletons. The source material was whole blood, sampled in connection with sensitization to the hapten diphenylcyclopropenone (DPC). The receptors originated from a man between 18 and 29 years old with alopecia areata. Some clones in this sample may be carry-over from other donors' samples.

This clonotype was detected a few times. The junction does not match germline at one end; this may be a read error. The rearrangement links TRBV3-1 to TRBJ2-5; 12 bases map to TRBD2. The CDR3 runs to 14 residues. CDR1 and CDR2 (germline): LGHDT, YNNKEL (reference sequence). CDR3 in DNA: TGTGCCAGCAGCCGAAGTCAGGGGAGACTAGCGGGGGACTTC. Its protein is CASSRSQGRLAGDF.

The table lists this clonotype with a few counts. The chain has TRBV6-2 or TRBV6-3 and TRBJ1-1; no definite D call. The germline V gene has CDR1 MNHEY and CDR2 SVGEGT. CDR3 size: 16 residues. Trimming left V 10 bases short and J 0 bases short, with 21 bases between. CDR3 DNA sequence: TGTGCCAAGCCGTCGAAGCCTACGAACGTGAACACTGAAGCTTTCTTT. Residues: CAKPSKPTNVNTEAFF.

This clonotype was detected a few times. This chain uses TRBV19 with TRBJ1-5; perhaps TRBD1 as D (6 bases). CDR3 length: 14 amino acids. The ends were cut back, 3 bases at V and 4 bases at J, with 10 bases in the middle. Germline lookup yields CDR1 LNHDA and CDR2 SQIVND (reference sequence). The CDR3 coding sequence is TGTGCCAGTAGTATCGTCAGGGGAAATCAGCCCCAGCATTTT. Its protein is CASSIVRGNQPQHF.

This chain links TRBV7-9 with TRBJ2-7; D assignment may be TRBD1 or TRBD2 (5 bases each). CDR3 length equals 13 residues. Germline assignment: CDR1 SEHNR and CDR2 FQNEAQ (reference sequence). The DNA of the CDR3 is TGTGCTGTCGGCCGGGACGGAACCTACGAGCAGTACGTC. The encoded protein is CAVGRDGTYEQYV.